The 30 T cell receptor beta chains presented below share a single source sample, sequenced in a study of Graves' ophthalmopathy and Graves' hyperthyroidism (dated by TCRdb to between 2017 and 2018). The sample was run on an Illumina HiSeq 2000. For repertoire sequencing, TCR beta CDR3 regions were amplified from RNA transcripts. The first round was an RT-PCR using HTBI primers with the Qiagen OneStep RT-PCR kit, and this first round was followed by a second-round multiplex PCR, then size selection and purification. Through fastp at Q25 and MiXCR, TCRdb rebuilt clones from the public reads, retaining in-frame beta chains. When rows share a CDR3 protein, they turn into one entry using the most common DNA and genes. In all, the sample holds about 660,000 distinct CDR3 sequences, and about 38% of those were seen once. Clones ranked in the top ten supply 3% to 4% of the sample. Sequencing was performed on peripheral blood. These TCRs come from an adult man with Graves' ophthalmopathy.

The rearrangement links TRBV4-1 to TRBJ1-6; D uncertain. With 1 base removed from V and 0 bases from J, the gap between germline ends came to 10 bases. The CDR3 extends over 17 amino acids. The germline gives CDR1 MGHRA, CDR2 YSYEKL. CDR3 DNA sequence: TGCGCCAGCAGCCAAGTTTTCCAGAGCTCCTATAATTCACCCCTCCACTTT. Its protein is CASSQVFQSSYNSPLHF.

The sample holds a few counts of this clonotype. The chain combines TRBV12-3 or TRBV12-4 with TRBJ2-7; D not certain. Trimming removed 1 base at V and 0 bases at J, with 10 bases between. This CDR3 spans 15 amino acids. The CDR3 protein is CASSLGRPLSYEQYF. In DNA form, the CDR3 reads TGTGCCAGCAGTTTAGGTAGGCCCCTCTCCTACGAGCAGTACTTC.

This clonotype has at least ten counts. This chain joins TRBV2 and TRBJ1-2; 8 bases fit TRBD1. V lost 2 bases to trimming and J lost 6 bases; unmatched junction nucleotides: 8. The CDR3 has 15 amino acids. Germline-derived CDR1 and CDR2 are SNHLY and FYNNEI. The CDR3 sequence is CASSESQGASDGYTF. In DNA, the CDR3 is TGTGCCAGCAGTGAAAGTCAGGGGGCAAGCGATGGCTACACCTTC. The full variable domain, with the rest looked up from reference TRBV2 and TRBJ1-2, is EPEVTQTPSHQVTQMGQEVILRCVPISNHLYFYWYRQILGQKVEFLVSFYNNEISEKSEIFDDQFSVERPDGSNFTLKIRSTKLEDSAMYFCASSESQGASDGYTFGSGTRLTVV.

This clonotype was counted many times. The CDR3 coding sequence is TGCGCCAGCAGCCAAGGGAGGGGAAGAGAGACCCAGTACTTC. It codes for CASSQGRGRETQYF. The chain couples TRBV4-1 to TRBJ2-5; D may be TRBD2 (6 bases). Trimming removed 1 base from V and 4 bases from J, with 10 bases in between. Germline V gene lookup returns CDR1 MGHRA and CDR2 YSYEKL. CDR3 length: 14 residues.

The J gene is TRBJ2-7, the V gene TRBV15; no reliable D call. The CDR3 is 14 residues long. Trimming removed 0 bases from V and 4 bases from J, with 10 bases in between. The germline V gene encodes CDR1 LNHNV and CDR2 YYDKDF (reference sequence). This CDR3 is CATSRDSVAYEQYF. CDR3 sequence (DNA): TGTGCCACCAGCAGAGATTCCGTAGCTTACGAGCAGTACTTC.

The chain recombines TRBV10-3 with TRBJ1-5, with 8 bases identical to TRBD1. V lost 4 bases, J lost 5 bases, and 4 bases stayed unmatched. This CDR3 has 14 residues. CDR1 ENHRY and CDR2 SYGVKD come from the germline V gene. CDR3 amino acids: CAISAGTGDQPQHF. The CDR3 DNA follows: TGTGCCATCAGTGCCGGGACAGGCGATCAGCCCCAGCATTTT.

This clonotype appeared many times. The chain combines TRBV5-1 with TRBJ2-6; tentative D call: TRBD2 (6 bases). This CDR3 is 17 amino acids long. Trimming left V 0 bases short and J 2 bases short, with 12 bases between. CDR1 is SGHRS and CDR2 is YFSETQ in the germline V gene. For the CDR3, the DNA is TGCGCCAGCAGCTTGGTGGGGGGTGTCGCTGGGGCCAACGTCCTGACTTTC. As protein: CASSLVGGVAGANVLTF.

In its sample, this clonotype was seen many times. The chain joins TRBV6-5 to TRBJ2-5, with TRBD1 matching 9 bases. V gave up 6 bases and J gave up 9 bases; unmatched junction bases: 14. CDR3 length: 15 residues. Germline-derived CDR1 and CDR2 are MNHEY and SVGAGI. CDR3 protein: CASSLTKGQGLAQYF. The CDR3 DNA follows: TGTGCCAGCAGCCTAACTAAGGGACAGGGTTTGGCCCAGTACTTC.

This clonotype was observed at least ten times. The rearrangement joins TRBV7-2 to TRBJ2-7; perhaps TRBD2 as D (6 bases). V was shortened by 0 bases and J by 5 bases, with 8 bases between the two germline ends. There are 13 residues in the CDR3. Germline assignment: CDR1 SGHTA and CDR2 FQGNSA. This CDR3 reads CASSLARRDEQYF. The CDR3, as DNA: TGTGCCAGCAGCTTAGCGCGGAGGGACGAGCAGTACTTC. Full variable domain (rest looked up from reference TRBV7-2 and TRBJ2-7): GAGVSQSPSNKVTEKGKDVELRCDPISGHTALYWYRQSLGQGLEFLIYFQGNSAPDKSGLPSDRFSAERTGGSVSTLTIQRTQQEDSAVYLCASSLARRDEQYFGPGTRLTVT.

In its sample, this clonotype was seen many times. The genes are TRBV7-9 and TRBJ1-4; tentative D call: TRBD1 (6 bases). The germline V gene has CDR1 SEHNR and CDR2 FQNEAQ (reference sequence). CDR3 length: 14 residues. V lost 5 bases and J lost 7, with 14 bases in between. The chain's CDR3 is CASSPPGGPEKLFF. As DNA, the CDR3 is TGTGCCAGCAGCCCGCCGGGGGGGCCTGAAAAACTGTTTTTT.

The chain links TRBV12-3 or TRBV12-4 to TRBJ2-7; 7 nucleotides match TRBD1. The CDR3 runs to 15 residues. V was pared by 5 bases and J by 0 bases, with 7 bases of the junction left unmatched. CDR3 protein: CASSPTGMSSYEQYF. DNA of the CDR3: TGTGCCAGCAGTCCGACAGGGATGAGCTCCTACGAGCAGTACTTC.

The gene calls are TRBV12-3 or TRBV12-4 and TRBJ1-3; 7 bases line up with TRBD1. The CDR3 spans 15 residues. V lost 6 bases, J lost 8 bases, and 13 bases stayed unmatched. The DNA for the CDR3 is TGTGCCAGCAGAAAACAGGGGAACTATGGCTACACCATATATTTT. This gives the protein CASRKQGNYGYTIYF.

The chain couples TRBV19 to TRBJ2-5, with D possibly being TRBD1 or TRBD2 (5 bases each). From germline, CDR1 is LNHDA and CDR2 SQIVND (reference sequence). The CDR3 length is 12 residues. Trimming took 11 bases from V and 5 from J, leaving 15 bases between them. CDR3 nucleotides: TGTGCCCTCGGGGCCCGGAGGGAGACCCAGTACTTC. Translating gives CALGARRETQYF.

Comment on this clonotype: A read error may be the cause here, since a much bigger clone is one base away. The chain employs TRBV25-1 and TRBJ1-3; 9 positions match TRBD1. V shed 4 bases, J shed 2 bases, and the junction held 3 bases outside the gene matches. The CDR3 has 15 amino acids. The V gene's germline CDR1 is MGHDK and CDR2 SYGVNS. DNA for the CDR3: TGTGCCAGCAGTGGACAGGGGGTCCCTGGAAACACCATATATTTT. Translation gives CASSGQGVPGNTIYF.

This clonotype was counted at least ten times. V gene TRBV5-1 combines with J gene TRBJ1-1, with TRBD1 matching 9 bases. This CDR3 is built from 14 residues. J lost 4 bases, V lost 4 bases, and 5 bases had no gene match. CDR1 is SGHRS, CDR2 YFSETQ, per germline. Here the CDR3 DNA reads TGCGCCAGCAGCGGACAGGGGAGAGGCACTGAAGCTTTCTTT. Its translation is CASSGQGRGTEAFF. The variable domain in full, with the rest retrieved from reference TRBV5-1 and TRBJ1-1, is KAGVTQTPRYLIKTRGQQVTLSCSPISGHRSVSWYQQTPGQGLQFLFEYFSETQRNKGNFPGRFSGRQFSNSRSEMNVSTLELGDSALYLCASSGQGRGTEAFFGQGTRLTVV.

This clonotype was found a few times. V usage is TRBV5-6 and J usage is TRBJ1-4; a possible D gene is TRBD1 (6 bases). Trimming took off 5 bases at V and 3 bases at J, with 17 bases between the two ends. CDR3 length: 16 residues. Germline V gene sequence: CDR1 SGHDT, CDR2 YYEEEE. The CDR3: CASRSTGIGSNEKLFF. Here the CDR3 DNA reads TGTGCCAGCAGATCCACAGGGATTGGGTCTAATGAAAAACTGTTTTTT.

The rearrangement joins TRBV25-1 to TRBJ1-2; D is unclear. The length of the CDR3 is 13 residues. V shed 4 bases and J shed 4 bases, with 10 bases lying between them. Germline assignment: CDR1 MGHDK and CDR2 SYGVNS. CDR3 DNA: TGTGCCAGCAGTGCTAGATCCCGCTATGGCTACACCTTC. Residues: CASSARSRYGYTF.

The V and J genes are TRBV4-2 and TRBJ1-3; 8 bases agree with TRBD1. The J segment lost 4 bases and the V segment lost 0 bases, leaving 2 bases of the junction unmatched. Germline-derived CDR1 and CDR2 are LGHNA and YNFKEQ. This CDR3 is 15 amino acids long. This CDR3 reads CASSQDRTGGNTIYF. As DNA, the CDR3 is TGTGCCAGCAGCCAAGATAGGACAGGGGGAAACACCATATATTTT.

The chain couples TRBV7-2 to TRBJ1-1; TRBD1 might be the D (6 bases). The CDR3 spans 15 residues. The germline CDR1 and CDR2 sequences are SGHTA and FQGNSA. Trimming pared 2 bases from V and 5 bases from J, leaving 15 bases between. This chain's CDR3 is CASSLISAGATEAFF. Written as DNA, the CDR3 is TGTGCCAGCAGCTTAATTTCGGCAGGGGCTACTGAAGCTTTCTTT.

The rearrangement uses TRBV6-9 and TRBJ1-4; weak D call: TRBD1 (5 bases). This CDR3 contains 16 residues. The germline gives CDR1 MNHGY, CDR2 SVAAGI. V dropped 5 bases and J dropped 5 bases, with 18 bases sitting between them. CDR3 in DNA: TGTGCCAGCAGTGAAGAAATCGGATCAGGGAATGAAAAACTGTTTTTT. This gives the protein CASSEEIGSGNEKLFF.

V is TRBV11-2 and J is TRBJ1-6; D not certain. Germline V CDR1 and CDR2: SGHAT, FQNNGV. The CDR3 length is 15 residues. V was pared by 5 bases and J by 5 bases, with 13 bases between. CDR3 protein: CASSHPPGNNSPLHF. CDR3 sequence (DNA): TGTGCCAGCAGCCACCCCCCGGGGAATAATTCACCCCTCCACTTT.

The CDR3, as DNA: TGCAGCGTAGCGGAGGGGCTAGAGACCCAGTACTTC. Translating it yields CSVAEGLETQYF. J is TRBJ2-5 and V is TRBV29-1, with a weak D call TRBD2 (6 bases). Deletions cut 6 bases from V and 4 bases from J, with 12 bases between. Per germline, CDR1 SQVTM and CDR2 ANQGSEA. There are 12 residues in the CDR3.

Points on this clonotype: The junction does not match germline at one end; this may be a read error. The V gene is TRBV24-1, the J gene TRBJ1-4; D gene unclear. The length of the CDR3 is 14 residues. The germline gives CDR1 KGHDR, CDR2 SFDVKD. DNA of the CDR3: TGTGCCAGCAGTTTATTGGGTTCGGGGGAAAAACTGTTTTTT. This gives the protein CASSLLGSGEKLFF.

The chain links TRBV7-9 to TRBJ1-5; D call uncertain. The CDR3 consists of 12 residues. Germline CDR1 SEHNR, CDR2 FQNEAQ (reference sequence). Trimming took 8 bases from V and 7 from J, leaving 12 bases between them. CDR3 nucleotide sequence: TGTGCCAGCCTGGGTGGTGGGCAGCCCCAGCATTTT. The encoded protein is CASLGGGQPQHF.

At least ten counts were recorded for this clonotype. The chain joins TRBV20-1 to TRBJ1-4; D unclear. V lost 0 bases, J lost 7 bases, and 6 bases lay in between. CDR1 and CDR2 from the germline V gene are DFQATT and SNEGSKA (reference sequence). The CDR3 extends over 12 amino acids. Here the CDR3 reads CSARDGSEKLFF. The CDR3 DNA follows: TGCAGTGCTAGAGATGGAAGTGAAAAACTGTTTTTT.

This clonotype was seen ten or more times. The chain employs TRBV29-1 and TRBJ2-7, with D perhaps being TRBD1 or TRBD2 (6 bases each). The V gene lost 6 bases and the J gene lost 2 bases, with 11 bases spanning the gap. The CDR3 has 12 residues. The germline V gene encodes CDR1 SQVTM and CDR2 ANQGSEA. The CDR3 DNA is TGCAGCGTGGGGGGCTCAGCCTACGAGCAGTACTTC. It is translated as CSVGGSAYEQYF.

In this sample, this clonotype turned up a few times. The V call is TRBV5-1, the J call TRBJ2-2; maybe TRBD1 (5 bases). V gave up 4 bases and J gave up 6 bases, with 13 bases separating them. The CDR3 length is 14 residues. Germline V gene data show CDR1 as SGHRS and CDR2 as YFSETQ. DNA of the CDR3: TGCGCCAGCAGCGGGCAGGGAAGGGCCGGGGAGCTGTTTTTT. Its protein is CASSGQGRAGELFF.

V is TRBV25-1 and J is TRBJ2-2, with 15 bases lining up with TRBD2. The CDR3 loop spans 18 amino acids. Germline V gene data show CDR1 as MGHDK and CDR2 as SYGVNS. V lost 1 base, J lost 4 bases, and 4 bases stayed unmatched. The CDR3 DNA sequence: TGTGCCAGCAGTGAATCCGGGACTAGCGGGAGGCTCACCGGGGAGCTGTTTTTT. It yields the protein CASSESGTSGRLTGELFF.

The chain links TRBV15 to TRBJ2-5, with 8 bases matching TRBD1. The junction had 15 bases not matched to a gene; V was cut back by 0 bases and J by 9 bases. Germline CDR1 LNHNV, CDR2 YYDKDF (reference sequence). This CDR3 contains 17 residues. The CDR3 sequence is CATSRDPTGVGDMAQYF. In nucleotides, the CDR3 is TGTGCCACCAGCAGAGATCCGACAGGGGTCGGGGATATGGCCCAGTACTTC. Drawing the rest from reference TRBV15 and TRBJ2-5, the complete variable domain is DAMVIQNPRYQVTQFGKPVTLSCSQTLNHNVMYWYQQKSSQAPKLLFHYYDKDFNNEADTPDNFQSRRPNTSFCFLDIRSPGLGDTAMYLCATSRDPTGVGDMAQYFGPGTRLLVL.

The CDR3 loop is CSGGTAWNEQFF. The CDR3 coding sequence is TGCAGCGGGGGGACGGCCTGGAATGAGCAGTTCTTC. V and J are TRBV29-1 and TRBJ2-7, with D perhaps TRBD1 or TRBD2 (5 bases each). The closer fit of TRBJ2-1 to the DNA end suggests the J call may be wrong. Germline V CDR1 and CDR2: SQVTM, ANQGSEA. This CDR3 comprises 12 residues.